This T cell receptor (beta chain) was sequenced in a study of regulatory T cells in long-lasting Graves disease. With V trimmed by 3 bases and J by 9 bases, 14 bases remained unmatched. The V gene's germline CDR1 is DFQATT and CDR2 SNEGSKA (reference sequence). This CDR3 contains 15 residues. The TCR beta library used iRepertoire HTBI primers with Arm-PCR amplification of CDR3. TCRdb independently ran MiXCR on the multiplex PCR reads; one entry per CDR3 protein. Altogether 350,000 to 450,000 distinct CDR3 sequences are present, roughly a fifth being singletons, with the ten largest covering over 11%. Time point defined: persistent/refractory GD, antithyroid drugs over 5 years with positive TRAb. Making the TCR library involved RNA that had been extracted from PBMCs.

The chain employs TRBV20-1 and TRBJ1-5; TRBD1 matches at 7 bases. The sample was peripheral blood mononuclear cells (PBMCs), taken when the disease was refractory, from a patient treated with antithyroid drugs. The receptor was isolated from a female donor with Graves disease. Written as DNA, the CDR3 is TGCAGTGCTAGGGCGCGGCAGGGGGGCGAACGGCCCCAGCATTTT. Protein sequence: CSARARQGGERPQHF.